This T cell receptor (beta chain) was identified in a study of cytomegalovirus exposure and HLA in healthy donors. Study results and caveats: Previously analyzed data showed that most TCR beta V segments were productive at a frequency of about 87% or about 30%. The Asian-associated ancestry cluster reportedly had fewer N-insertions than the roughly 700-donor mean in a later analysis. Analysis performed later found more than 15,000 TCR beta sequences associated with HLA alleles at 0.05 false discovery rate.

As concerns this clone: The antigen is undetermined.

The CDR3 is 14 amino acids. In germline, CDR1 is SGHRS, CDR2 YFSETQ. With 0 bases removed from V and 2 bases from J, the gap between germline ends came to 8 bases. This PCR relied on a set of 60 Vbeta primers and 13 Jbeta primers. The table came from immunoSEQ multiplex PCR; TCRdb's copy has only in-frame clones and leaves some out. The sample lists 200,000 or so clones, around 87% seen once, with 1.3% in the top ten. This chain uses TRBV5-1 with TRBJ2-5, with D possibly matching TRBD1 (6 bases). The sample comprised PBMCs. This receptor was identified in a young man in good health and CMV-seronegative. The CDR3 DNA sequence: TGCGCCAGCAGCTTGGGGGACACGCAAGAGACCCAGTACTTC. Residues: CASSLGDTQETQYF.